These 2 T cell receptor beta chains share one sample of origin, sequenced in a study of T cells in narcolepsy. Only in-frame clones appear in the TCRdb table, and some are missing; sequencing was by immunoSEQ multiplex PCR. The sample includes 20,000 to 30,000 clones, roughly 77% of them seen just once. Source material: memory (CD45RA-) CD4+ T cells from blood. These receptors were collected from a human donor in good health.

The rearrangement links TRBV6-6 to TRBJ2-1; D may be TRBD2 (6 bases). This CDR3 has 15 residues. Germline loops: CDR1 MNHNY, CDR2 SVGAGI (reference sequence). The germline V and J ends were trimmed by 5 bases and 3 bases, with 14 bases remaining between them. CDR3 loop: CASSNGGSGYNEQFF. Here the CDR3 DNA reads TGTGCCAGCAGTAACGGGGGTAGCGGCTACAATGAGCAGTTCTTC.

The chain recombines TRBV7-2 with TRBJ1-2; 7 bases line up with TRBD1. Losses at the gene ends were 6 bases for V and 2 bases for J; bases not matched to a gene: 12. This CDR3 contains 16 residues. Germline-derived CDR1 and CDR2 are SGHTA and FQGNSA. CDR3 DNA sequence: TGTGCCAGCAGTTCAGACAATTGGGGACAGAACTATGGCTACACCTTC. The encoded protein is CASSSDNWGQNYGYTF.